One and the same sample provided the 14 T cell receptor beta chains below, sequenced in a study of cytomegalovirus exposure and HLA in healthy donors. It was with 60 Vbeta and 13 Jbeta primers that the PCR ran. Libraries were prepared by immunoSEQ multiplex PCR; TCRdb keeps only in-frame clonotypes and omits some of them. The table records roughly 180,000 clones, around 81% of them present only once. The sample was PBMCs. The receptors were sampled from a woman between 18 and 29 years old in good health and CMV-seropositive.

DNA of the CDR3: TGTGCCAGCAGCGCACGACAGAAGTTTAACTATGGCTACACCTTC. Amino acid sequence: CASSARQKFNYGYTF. The V gene is TRBV7-9, the J gene TRBJ1-2; perhaps TRBD1 as D (5 bases). Germline V gives CDR1 SEHNR, CDR2 FQNEAQ (reference sequence). Between the trimmed V and J ends, which lost 5 bases and 1 base, there was a span of 14 bases. The CDR3 runs to 15 residues.

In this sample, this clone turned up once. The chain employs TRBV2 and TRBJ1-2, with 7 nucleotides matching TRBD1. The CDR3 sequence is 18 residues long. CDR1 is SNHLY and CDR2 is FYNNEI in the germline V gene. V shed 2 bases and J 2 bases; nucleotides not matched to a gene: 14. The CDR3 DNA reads TGTGCCAGCAGTGAACGTTTAACCGGGACAGCAGACAACTATGGCTACACCTTC. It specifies CASSERLTGTADNYGYTF.

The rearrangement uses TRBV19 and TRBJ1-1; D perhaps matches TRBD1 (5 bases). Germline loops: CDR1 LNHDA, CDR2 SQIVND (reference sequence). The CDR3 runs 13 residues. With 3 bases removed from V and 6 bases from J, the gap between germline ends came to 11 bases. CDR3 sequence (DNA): TGTGCCAGTAGTATTGGGGCGTCGTCTGAAGCTTTCTTT. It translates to CASSIGASSEAFF.

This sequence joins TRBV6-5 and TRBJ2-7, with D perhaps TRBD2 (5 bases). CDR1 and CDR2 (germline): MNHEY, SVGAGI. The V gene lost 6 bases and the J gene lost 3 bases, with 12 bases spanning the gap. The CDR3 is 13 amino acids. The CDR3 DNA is TGTGCCAGCAGAACTTTAGAGGGCTACGAGCAGTACGTC. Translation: CASRTLEGYEQYV.

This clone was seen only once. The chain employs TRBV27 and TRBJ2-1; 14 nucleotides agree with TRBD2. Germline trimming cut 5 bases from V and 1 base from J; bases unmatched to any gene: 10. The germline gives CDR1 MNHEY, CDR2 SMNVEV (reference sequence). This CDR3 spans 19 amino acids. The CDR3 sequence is CASSPIKGLAGVSYNEQFF. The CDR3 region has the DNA TGTGCCAGCAGTCCAATCAAGGGACTAGCGGGGGTATCCTACAATGAGCAGTTCTTC.

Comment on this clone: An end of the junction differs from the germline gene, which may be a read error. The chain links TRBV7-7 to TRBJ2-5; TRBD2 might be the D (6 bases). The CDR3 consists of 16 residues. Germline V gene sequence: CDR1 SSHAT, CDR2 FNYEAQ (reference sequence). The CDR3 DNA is TGTGCTAGCAGCTCCCCGGCGACTAGAGGGCAAGAGACCCAGTACTTC. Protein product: CASSSPATRGQETQYF.

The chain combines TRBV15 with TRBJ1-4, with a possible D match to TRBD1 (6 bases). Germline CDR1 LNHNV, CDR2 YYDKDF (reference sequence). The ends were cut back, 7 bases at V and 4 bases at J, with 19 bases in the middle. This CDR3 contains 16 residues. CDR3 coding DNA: TGTGCCACCAACGATCGGCGGACAGACTTTAATGAAAAACTGTTTTTT. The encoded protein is CATNDRRTDFNEKLFF.

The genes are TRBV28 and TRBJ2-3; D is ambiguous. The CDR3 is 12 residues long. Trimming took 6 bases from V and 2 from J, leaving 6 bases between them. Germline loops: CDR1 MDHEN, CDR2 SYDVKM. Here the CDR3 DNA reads TGTGCCAGCAGCATCTACACAGATACGCAGTATTTT. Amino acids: CASSIYTDTQYF.

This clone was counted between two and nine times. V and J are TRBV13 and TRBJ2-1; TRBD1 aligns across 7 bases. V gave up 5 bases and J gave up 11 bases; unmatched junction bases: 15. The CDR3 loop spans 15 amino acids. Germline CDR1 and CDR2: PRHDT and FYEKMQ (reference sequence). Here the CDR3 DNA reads TGTGCCAGCAGCAGCCCGGCTCTACAGGGGAAGCAGCAGTTCTTC. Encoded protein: CASSSPALQGKQQFF.

The CDR3 sequence: CASSYSIWDSSYTF. The CDR3 DNA reads as TGTGCCAGCAGTTACTCGATTTGGGACAGCTCCTACACCTTC. The chain carries TRBV6-6 and TRBJ1-2; TRBD1 aligns across 7 bases. V lost 0 bases and J lost 10; bases outside the gene matches: 8. Germline V gives CDR1 MNHNY, CDR2 SVGAGI (reference sequence). The CDR3 loop spans 14 amino acids.

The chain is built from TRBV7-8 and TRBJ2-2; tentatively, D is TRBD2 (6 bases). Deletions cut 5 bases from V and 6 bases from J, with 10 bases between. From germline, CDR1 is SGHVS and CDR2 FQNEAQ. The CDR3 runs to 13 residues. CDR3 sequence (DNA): TGTGCCAGCAGCCCCCCGGGGGCCGGGGAGCTGTTTTTT. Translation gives CASSPPGAGELFF.

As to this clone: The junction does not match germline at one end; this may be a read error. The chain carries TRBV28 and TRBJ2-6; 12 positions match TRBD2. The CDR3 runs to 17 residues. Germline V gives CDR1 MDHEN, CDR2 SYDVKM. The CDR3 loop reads CASSTGTSGSGANGLTF. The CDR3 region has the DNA TGTGCCAGCAGTACGGGGACTAGCGGGTCTGGGGCCAACGGCCTGACTTTC.

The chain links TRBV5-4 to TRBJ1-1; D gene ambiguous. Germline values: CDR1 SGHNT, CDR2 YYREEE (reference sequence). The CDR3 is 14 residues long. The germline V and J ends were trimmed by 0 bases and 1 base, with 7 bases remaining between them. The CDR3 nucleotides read TGTGCCAGCAGCTTGGGAGTCGGGAACACTGAAGCTTTCTTT. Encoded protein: CASSLGVGNTEAFF.

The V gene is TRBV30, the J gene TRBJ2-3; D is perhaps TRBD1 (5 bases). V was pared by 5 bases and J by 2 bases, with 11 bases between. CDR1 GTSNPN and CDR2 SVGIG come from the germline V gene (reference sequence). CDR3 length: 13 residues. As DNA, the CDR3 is TGTGCCTGGTCGAGACAGTACACAGATACGCAGTATTTT. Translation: CAWSRQYTDTQYF.